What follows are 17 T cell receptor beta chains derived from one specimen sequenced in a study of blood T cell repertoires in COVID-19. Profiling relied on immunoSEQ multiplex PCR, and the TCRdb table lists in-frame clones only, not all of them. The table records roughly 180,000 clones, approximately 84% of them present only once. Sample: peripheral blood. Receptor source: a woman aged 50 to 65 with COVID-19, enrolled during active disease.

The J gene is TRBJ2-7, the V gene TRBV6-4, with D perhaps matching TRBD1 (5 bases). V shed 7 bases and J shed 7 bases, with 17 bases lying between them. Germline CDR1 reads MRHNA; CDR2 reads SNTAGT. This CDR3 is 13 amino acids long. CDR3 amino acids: CASTHSVQGEQYF. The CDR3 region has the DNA TGTGCCAGCACCCATTCAGTGCAGGGTGAGCAGTACTTC.

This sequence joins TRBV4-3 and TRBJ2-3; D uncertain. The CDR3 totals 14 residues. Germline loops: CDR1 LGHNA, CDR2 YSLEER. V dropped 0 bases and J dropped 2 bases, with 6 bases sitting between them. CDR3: CASSQDPSTDTQYF. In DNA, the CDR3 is TGCGCCAGCAGCCAAGACCCCTCCACAGATACGCAGTATTTT.

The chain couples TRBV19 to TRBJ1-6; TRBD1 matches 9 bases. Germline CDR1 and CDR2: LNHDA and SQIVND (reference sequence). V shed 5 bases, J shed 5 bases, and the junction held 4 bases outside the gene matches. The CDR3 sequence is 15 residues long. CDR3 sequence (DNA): TGTGCCAGTAGTGTCCGACAGGGGGATAATTCACCCCTCCACTTT. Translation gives CASSVRQGDNSPLHF. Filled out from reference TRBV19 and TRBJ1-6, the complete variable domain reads DGGITQSPKYLFRKEGQNVTLSCEQNLNHDAMYWYRQDPGQGLRLIYYSQIVNDFQKGDIAEGYSVSREKKESFPLTVTSAQKNPTAFYLCASSVRQGDNSPLHFGNGTRLTVT.

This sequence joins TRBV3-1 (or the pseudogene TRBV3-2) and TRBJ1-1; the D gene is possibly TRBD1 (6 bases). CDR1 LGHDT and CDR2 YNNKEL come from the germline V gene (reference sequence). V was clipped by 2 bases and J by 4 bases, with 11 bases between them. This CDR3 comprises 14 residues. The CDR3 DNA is TGTGCCAGCAGCCAAACCACAGGGTCCACTGAAGCTTTCTTT. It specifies CASSQTTGSTEAFF.

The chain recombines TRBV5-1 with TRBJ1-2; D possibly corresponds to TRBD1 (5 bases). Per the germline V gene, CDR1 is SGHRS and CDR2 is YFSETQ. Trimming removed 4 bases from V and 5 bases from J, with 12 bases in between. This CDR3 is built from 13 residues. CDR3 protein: CASSDDSRYGYTF. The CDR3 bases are TGCGCCAGCAGCGACGACAGTCGGTATGGCTACACCTTC.

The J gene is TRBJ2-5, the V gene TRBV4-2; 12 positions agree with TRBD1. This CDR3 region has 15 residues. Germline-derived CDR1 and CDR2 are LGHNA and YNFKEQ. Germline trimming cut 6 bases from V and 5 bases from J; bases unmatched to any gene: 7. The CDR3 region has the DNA TGTGCCAGCAGACCGGGACAGGGGGCGGGGGAGACCCAGTACTTC. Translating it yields CASRPGQGAGETQYF.

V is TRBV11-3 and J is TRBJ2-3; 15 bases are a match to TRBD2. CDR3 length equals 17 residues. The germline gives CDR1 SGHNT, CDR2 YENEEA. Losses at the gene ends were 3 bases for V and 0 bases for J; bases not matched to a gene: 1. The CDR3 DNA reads TGTGCCAGCAGCTTCGGGACTAGCGGGGGGAGCACAGATACGCAGTATTTT. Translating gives CASSFGTSGGSTDTQYF.

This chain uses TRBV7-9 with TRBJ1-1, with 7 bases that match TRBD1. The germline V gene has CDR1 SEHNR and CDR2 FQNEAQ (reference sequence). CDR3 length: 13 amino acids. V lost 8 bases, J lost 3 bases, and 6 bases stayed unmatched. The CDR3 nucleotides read TGTGCCAGCTGGAAGACAGGGCACACTGAAGCTTTCTTT. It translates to CASWKTGHTEAFF.

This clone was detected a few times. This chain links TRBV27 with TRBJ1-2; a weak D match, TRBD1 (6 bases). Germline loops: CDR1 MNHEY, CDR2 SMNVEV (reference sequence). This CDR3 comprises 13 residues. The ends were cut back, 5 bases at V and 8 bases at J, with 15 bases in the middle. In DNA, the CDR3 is TGTGCCAGCAGTCTACGTAGGGGGTCAGGCTACACCTTC. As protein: CASSLRRGSGYTF.

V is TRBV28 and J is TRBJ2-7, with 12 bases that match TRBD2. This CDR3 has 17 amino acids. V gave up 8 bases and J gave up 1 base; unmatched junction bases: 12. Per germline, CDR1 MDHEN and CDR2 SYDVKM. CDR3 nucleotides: TGTGCCAGCGAAGGGCATCTAGCGGGGGGGCCGTCCTACGAGCAGTACTTC. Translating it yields CASEGHLAGGPSYEQYF.

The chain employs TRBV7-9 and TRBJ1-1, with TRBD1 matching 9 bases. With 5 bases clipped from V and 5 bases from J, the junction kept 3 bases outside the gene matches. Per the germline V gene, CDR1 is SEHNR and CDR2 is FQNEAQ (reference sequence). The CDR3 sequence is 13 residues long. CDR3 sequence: CASSRTGETEAFF. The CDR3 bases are TGTGCCAGCAGCCGGACAGGGGAGACTGAAGCTTTCTTT.

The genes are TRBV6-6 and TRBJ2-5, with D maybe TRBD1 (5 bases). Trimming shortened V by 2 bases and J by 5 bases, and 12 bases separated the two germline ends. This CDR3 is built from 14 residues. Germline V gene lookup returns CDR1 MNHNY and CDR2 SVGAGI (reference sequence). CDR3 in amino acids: CASSYPEQGETQYF. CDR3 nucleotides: TGTGCCAGCAGTTACCCGGAGCAGGGTGAGACCCAGTACTTC.

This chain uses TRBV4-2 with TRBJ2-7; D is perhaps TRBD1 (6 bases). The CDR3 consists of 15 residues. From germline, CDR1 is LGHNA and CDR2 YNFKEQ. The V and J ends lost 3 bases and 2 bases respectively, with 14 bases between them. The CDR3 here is CASSHAPGETYEQYF. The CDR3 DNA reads TGTGCCAGCAGCCATGCTCCAGGGGAAACCTACGAGCAGTACTTC.

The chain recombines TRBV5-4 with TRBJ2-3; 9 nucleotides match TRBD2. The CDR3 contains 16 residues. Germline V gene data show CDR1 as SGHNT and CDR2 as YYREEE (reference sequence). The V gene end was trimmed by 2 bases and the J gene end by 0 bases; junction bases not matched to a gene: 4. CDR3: CASSFSGGTSTDTQYF. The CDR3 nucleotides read TGTGCCAGCAGCTTTAGCGGGGGAACTAGCACAGATACGCAGTATTTT.

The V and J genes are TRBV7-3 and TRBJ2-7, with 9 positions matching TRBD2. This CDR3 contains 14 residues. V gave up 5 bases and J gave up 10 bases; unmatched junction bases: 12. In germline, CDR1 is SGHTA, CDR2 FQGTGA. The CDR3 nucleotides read TGTGCCAGCAGCCCCACCGGGACTAGCCGCTTTCAGTACTTC. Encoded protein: CASSPTGTSRFQYF.

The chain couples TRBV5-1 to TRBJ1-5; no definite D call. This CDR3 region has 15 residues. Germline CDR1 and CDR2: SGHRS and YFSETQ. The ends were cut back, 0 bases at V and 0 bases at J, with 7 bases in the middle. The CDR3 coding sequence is TGCGCCAGCAGCTTGGATGGAGATAGCAATCAGCCCCAGCATTTT. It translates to CASSLDGDSNQPQHF.

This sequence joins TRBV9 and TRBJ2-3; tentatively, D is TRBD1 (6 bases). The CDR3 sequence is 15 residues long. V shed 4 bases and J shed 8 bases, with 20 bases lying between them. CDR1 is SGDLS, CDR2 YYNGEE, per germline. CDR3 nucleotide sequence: TGTGCCAGCAGCCCCCGGACAACAGGGCCGGGTACGCAGTATTTT. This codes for CASSPRTTGPGTQYF.